This paragraph reports one T cell receptor beta chain. 13 Jbeta primers and 60 Vbeta primers were used for the PCR. Assay used: immunoSEQ multiplex PCR; TCRdb lists only in-frame clones, some missing. The sample contains under 150,000 clones, approximately 84% of which appear only once. Germline V gene sequence: CDR1 MNHEY, CDR2 SVGAGI. The CDR3 loop spans 15 amino acids. V lost 0 bases, J lost 3 bases, and 9 bases lay in between. These data come from a study of cytomegalovirus exposure and HLA in healthy donors. The TCR was taken from a boy aged 2 to 10 in good health and CMV-seronegative. The chain joins TRBV6-5 to TRBJ1-5; D may be TRBD1 (5 bases). Sequencing was carried out using PBMCs. The CDR3 DNA sequence: TGTGCCAGCAGTTACTCGCGACAGTTCAATCAGCCCCAGCATTTT. Its protein is CASSYSRQFNQPQHF.